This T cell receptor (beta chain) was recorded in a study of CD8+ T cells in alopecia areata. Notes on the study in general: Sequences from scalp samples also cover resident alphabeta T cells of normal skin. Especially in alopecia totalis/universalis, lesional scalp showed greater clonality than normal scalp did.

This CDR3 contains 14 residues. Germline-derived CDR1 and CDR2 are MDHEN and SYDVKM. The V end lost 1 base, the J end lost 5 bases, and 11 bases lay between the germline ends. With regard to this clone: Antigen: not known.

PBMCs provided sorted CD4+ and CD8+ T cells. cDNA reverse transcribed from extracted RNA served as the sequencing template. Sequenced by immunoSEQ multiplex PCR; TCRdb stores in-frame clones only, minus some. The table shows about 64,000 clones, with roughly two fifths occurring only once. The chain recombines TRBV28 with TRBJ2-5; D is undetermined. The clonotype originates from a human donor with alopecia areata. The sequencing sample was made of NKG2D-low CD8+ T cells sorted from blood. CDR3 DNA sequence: TGTGCCAGCAGTTTATCCCCAATCCCGGAGACCCAGTACTTC. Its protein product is CASSLSPIPETQYF.